The 4 T cell receptor beta chains below come from one sample, sequenced in a study of early T cells in non-severe SARS-CoV-2 infection (dated by TCRdb to the early 2020s). The receptor library was made with 5' RACE. The sequencer listed for this sample is NextSeq 500. Using fastp trimming at Q25 and MiXCR clonotype assembly, TCRdb reanalyzed the public sequencing data and kept in-frame beta chains. Rows merge per CDR3 protein into single entries with the most common DNA and genes. Across this sample there are roughly 50,000 distinct CDR3 sequences, with 6.2% seen only once. The top ten clones comprise under 9% of the sample. Material: whole blood, obtained at baseline. The source is an adult who was a healthcare worker with PCR-confirmed SARS-CoV-2 infection or an uninfected control (not recorded which).

This clonotype was found many times. DNA for the CDR3: TGTGCCAGCAGCGCCCTGCGGGGCTTGAACACTGAAGCTTTCTTT. It codes for CASSALRGLNTEAFF. This chain connects TRBV5-6 to TRBJ1-1, with D maybe TRBD1 (5 bases). This CDR3 region has 15 residues. Trimming pared 4 bases from V and 0 bases from J, leaving 13 bases between. Looked up from germline, CDR1 is SGHDT and CDR2 is YYEEEE.

This clonotype occurred a few times. The gene calls are TRBV20-1 and TRBJ2-4, with D perhaps being TRBD1 or TRBD2 (6 bases each). V lost 6 bases to trimming and J lost 0 bases, with 15 bases between them. The CDR3 loop spans 15 amino acids. The germline V gene has CDR1 DFQATT and CDR2 SNEGSKA (reference sequence). The CDR3 sequence is CSARVGGLAKNIQYF. The CDR3 DNA reads TGCAGTGCCCGTGTAGGGGGACTAGCCAAAAACATTCAGTACTTC.

The chain joins TRBV28 to TRBJ2-5; D unclear. Deletions cut 3 bases from V and 2 bases from J, with 10 bases between. Germline loops: CDR1 MDHEN, CDR2 SYDVKM. This CDR3 spans 14 amino acids. CDR3 sequence: CASSFQDGQETQYF. CDR3 bases: TGTGCCAGCAGTTTTCAGGATGGGCAAGAGACCCAGTACTTC.

The table lists this clonotype with a few counts. The chain links TRBV5-4 to TRBJ2-1; D could derive from TRBD1 or TRBD2 (5 bases each). The CDR3 has 16 amino acids. Trimming left V 1 base short and J 0 bases short, with 11 bases between. Looked up from germline, CDR1 is SGHNT and CDR2 is YYREEE (reference sequence). In DNA, the CDR3 is TGTGCCAGCAGCTTGACCGGGACCCGCTCCTACAATGAGCAGTTCTTC. Translation: CASSLTGTRSYNEQFF.